This entry describes one T cell receptor (beta chain). Compared with germline, one end of the junction differs, possibly owing to a read error. This CDR3 spans 13 amino acids. The V gene's germline CDR1 is MNHNS and CDR2 SASEGT. The sample originates from a study of patients and donors after allogeneic stem cell transplantation. TCRdb re-derived calls from the RT-PCR reads in MiXCR, one entry per CDR3 protein. The sample records roughly 8,000 distinct CDR3 sequences, approximately 10% being singletons. The genes are TRBV6-1 and TRBJ1-5, with D perhaps matching TRBD1 (6 bases). Sequencing was performed on blood, either unsorted or a sorted T cell fraction (not recorded which). The sequence was obtained from a human donor who was either an allogeneic HSCT recipient or a stem cell or donor lymphocyte infusion donor (not recorded which). It is not recorded whose cells these are; they may come from a transplant donor. The CDR3 spells CAGRRTEIQPQHF. Written as DNA, the CDR3 is TGTGCCGGCAGGCGGACAGAAATTCAGCCCCAGCATTTT.